This T cell receptor beta chain was recorded in a study of CD8 T cells in ankylosing spondylitis. Study results and limitations: CD8+ disease-linked clones were present at relatively low frequencies in blood. From matched ankylosing spondylitis synovial fluid, disease-linked clones were reportedly recovered at significantly enriched levels. Several highly homologous variants formed a TCR beta motif that appeared characteristic of ankylosing spondylitis blood.

In the case of this clonotype: Its antigen is not known.

Generation of TCR beta libraries employed quantitative 5'-RACE incorporating molecular barcodes. From the 5' RACE reads, TCRdb called clonotypes with MiXCR, one entry per CDR3 protein. The repertoire holds about 96,000 distinct CDR3 sequences, with roughly 27% as singletons. V dropped 4 bases and J dropped 10; count of bases not matched to a gene: 19. This CDR3 is 16 amino acids long. Germline assignment: CDR1 DFQATT and CDR2 SNEGSKA (reference sequence). This rearrangement joins TRBV20-1 to TRBJ2-1; the match to TRBD2 covers 7 bases. This sequence originates from a male donor with ankylosing spondylitis or in good health (not recorded which). The specimen sequenced was blood, either unsorted or a sorted T cell fraction (not recorded which). The CDR3 loop is CSAMGGGKEIRWEQFF. The CDR3 nucleotides read TGCAGTGCTATGGGGGGGGGGAAGGAGATCCGGTGGGAGCAGTTCTTC.